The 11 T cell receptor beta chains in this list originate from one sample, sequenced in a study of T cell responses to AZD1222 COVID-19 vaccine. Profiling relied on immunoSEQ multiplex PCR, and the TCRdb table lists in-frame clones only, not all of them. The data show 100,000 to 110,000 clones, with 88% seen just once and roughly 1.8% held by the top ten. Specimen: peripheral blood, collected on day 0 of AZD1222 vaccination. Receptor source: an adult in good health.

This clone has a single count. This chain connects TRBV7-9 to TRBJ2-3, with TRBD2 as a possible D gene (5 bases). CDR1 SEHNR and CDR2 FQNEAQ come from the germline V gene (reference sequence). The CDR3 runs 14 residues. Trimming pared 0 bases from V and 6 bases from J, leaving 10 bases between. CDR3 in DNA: TGTGCCAGCAGCTTAGCGCAGTCGGGGGATACGCAGTATTTT. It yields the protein CASSLAQSGDTQYF. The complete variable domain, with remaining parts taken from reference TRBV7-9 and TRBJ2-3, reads DTGVSQNPRHKITKRGQNVTFRCDPISEHNRLYWYRQTLGQGPEFLTYFQNEAQLEKSRLLSDRFSAERPKGSFSTLEIQRTEQGDSAMYLCASSLAQSGDTQYFGPGTRLTVL.

The CDR3 loop is CASSLRKNTEAFF. CDR3 nucleotides: TGTGCCAGCAGCCTAAGGAAAAACACTGAAGCTTTCTTT. The gene calls are TRBV6-2 or TRBV6-3 and TRBJ1-1, with D uncertain. The V gene lost 6 bases and the J gene lost 2 bases, with 10 bases spanning the gap. The CDR3 runs 13 residues. Germline assignment: CDR1 MNHEY and CDR2 SVGEGT.

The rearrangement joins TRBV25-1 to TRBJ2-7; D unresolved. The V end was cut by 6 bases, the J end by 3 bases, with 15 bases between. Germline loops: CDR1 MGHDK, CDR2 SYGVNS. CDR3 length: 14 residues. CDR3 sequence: CASSPPTTLYEQYF. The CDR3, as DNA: TGTGCCAGCAGCCCTCCCACTACTCTCTACGAGCAGTACTTC.

CDR3 in amino acids: CASSFDRISYGYTF. CDR3 nucleotides: TGTGCCAGCAGCTTTGACAGGATTTCCTATGGCTACACCTTC. V usage is TRBV5-4 and J usage is TRBJ1-2, with a weak D call TRBD1 (6 bases). The germline CDR1 and CDR2 sequences are SGHNT and YYREEE (reference sequence). The CDR3 has 14 amino acids. Trimming took 2 bases from V and 4 from J, leaving 12 bases between them.

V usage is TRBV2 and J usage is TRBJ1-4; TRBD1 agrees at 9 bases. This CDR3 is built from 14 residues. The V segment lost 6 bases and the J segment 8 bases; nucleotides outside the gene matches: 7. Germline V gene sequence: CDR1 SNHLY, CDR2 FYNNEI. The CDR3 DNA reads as TGTGCCAGCAGCGTCGGGACAGGGAGCGAAAAACTGTTTTTT. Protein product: CASSVGTGSEKLFF.

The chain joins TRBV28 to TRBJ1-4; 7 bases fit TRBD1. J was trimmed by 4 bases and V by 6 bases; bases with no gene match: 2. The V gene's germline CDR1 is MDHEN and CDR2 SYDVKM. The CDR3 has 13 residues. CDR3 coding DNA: TGTGCCAGCAGCTGGGACAGTAATGAAAAACTGTTTTTT. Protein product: CASSWDSNEKLFF.

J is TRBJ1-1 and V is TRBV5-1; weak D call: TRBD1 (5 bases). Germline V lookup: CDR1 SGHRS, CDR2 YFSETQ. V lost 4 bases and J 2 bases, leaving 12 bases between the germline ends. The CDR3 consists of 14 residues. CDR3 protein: CASSRGTGNTEAFF. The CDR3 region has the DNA TGCGCCAGCAGCAGGGGCACAGGAAACACTGAAGCTTTCTTT.

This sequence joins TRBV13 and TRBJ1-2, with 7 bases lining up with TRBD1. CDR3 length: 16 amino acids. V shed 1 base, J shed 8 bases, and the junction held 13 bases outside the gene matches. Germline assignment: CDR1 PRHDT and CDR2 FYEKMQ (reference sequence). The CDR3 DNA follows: TGTGCCAGCAGCTTAGTTCCCCACAGGGGAGTAGGGGGCTACACCTTC. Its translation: CASSLVPHRGVGGYTF. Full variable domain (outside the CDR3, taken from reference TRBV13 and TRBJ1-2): AAGVIQSPRHLIKEKRETATLKCYPIPRHDTVYWYQQGPGQDPQFLISFYEKMQSDKGSIPDRFSAQQFSDYHSELNMSSLELGDSALYFCASSLVPHRGVGGYTFGSGTRLTVV.

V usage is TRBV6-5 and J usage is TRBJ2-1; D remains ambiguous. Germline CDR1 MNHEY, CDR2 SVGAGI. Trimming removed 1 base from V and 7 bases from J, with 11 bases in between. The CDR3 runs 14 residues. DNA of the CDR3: TGTGCCAGCAGTTACTTCGCAGCTCGAAATGAGCAGTTCTTC. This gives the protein CASSYFAARNEQFF.

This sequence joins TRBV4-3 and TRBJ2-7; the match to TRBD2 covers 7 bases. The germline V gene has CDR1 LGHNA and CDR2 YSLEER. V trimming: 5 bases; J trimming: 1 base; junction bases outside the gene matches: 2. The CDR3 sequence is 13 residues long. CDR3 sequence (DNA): TGCGCCAGCAGCGGGGGGGTTTCCTACGAGCAGTACTTC. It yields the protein CASSGGVSYEQYF.

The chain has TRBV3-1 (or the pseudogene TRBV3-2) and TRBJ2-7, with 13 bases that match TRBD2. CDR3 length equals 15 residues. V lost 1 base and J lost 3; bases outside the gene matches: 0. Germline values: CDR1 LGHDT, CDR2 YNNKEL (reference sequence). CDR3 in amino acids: CASSQGLAGGYEQYF. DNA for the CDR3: TGTGCCAGCAGCCAAGGACTAGCGGGAGGCTACGAGCAGTACTTC.